The present T cell receptor beta chain was sequenced within a study of blood T cells in healthy people across ages. Primers used in a second PCR of roughly 6 to 11 cycles were a sample-barcoded 5' primer and a J-beta primer mix. TCRdb re-analysed the 5' RACE reads in MiXCR, keeping a single row per CDR3 protein. The table records about 800,000 distinct CDR3 sequences, roughly 25% of them present only once. The CDR3 has 15 residues. The germline V gene encodes CDR1 LGHNA and CDR2 YSLEER. This clonotype was found once. The junction departs from the called germline gene at one end, perhaps through a read error. The same data also went into a second study, on T cells of mothers and their children.

The sequence was collected from a boy aged 5-17 years in good health. The chain links TRBV4-3 to TRBJ1-1; no definite D call. Sequencing input: blood. The CDR3: CASSQAHGLNTEAFF. CDR3 DNA sequence: TGCGCCAGCAGCCAAGCCCATGGGCTGAACACCGAAGCTTTCTTT.